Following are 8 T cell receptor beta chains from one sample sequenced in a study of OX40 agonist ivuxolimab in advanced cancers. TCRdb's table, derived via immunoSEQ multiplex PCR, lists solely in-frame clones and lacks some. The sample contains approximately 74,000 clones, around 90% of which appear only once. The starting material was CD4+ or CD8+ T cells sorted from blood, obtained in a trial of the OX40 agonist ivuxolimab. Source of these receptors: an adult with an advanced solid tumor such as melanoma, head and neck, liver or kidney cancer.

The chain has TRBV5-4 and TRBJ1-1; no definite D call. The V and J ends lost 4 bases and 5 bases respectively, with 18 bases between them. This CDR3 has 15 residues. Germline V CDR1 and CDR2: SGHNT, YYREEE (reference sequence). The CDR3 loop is CASSNMDGWETEAFF. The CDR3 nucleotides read TGTGCCAGCAGCAACATGGATGGTTGGGAAACTGAAGCTTTCTTT.

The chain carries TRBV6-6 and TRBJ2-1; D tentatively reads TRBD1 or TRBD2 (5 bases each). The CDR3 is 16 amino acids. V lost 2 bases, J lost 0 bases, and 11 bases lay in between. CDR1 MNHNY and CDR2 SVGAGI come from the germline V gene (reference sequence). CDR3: CASSYLPRGSYNEQFF. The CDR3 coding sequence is TGTGCCAGCAGTTACCTTCCGAGGGGCTCCTACAATGAGCAGTTCTTC.

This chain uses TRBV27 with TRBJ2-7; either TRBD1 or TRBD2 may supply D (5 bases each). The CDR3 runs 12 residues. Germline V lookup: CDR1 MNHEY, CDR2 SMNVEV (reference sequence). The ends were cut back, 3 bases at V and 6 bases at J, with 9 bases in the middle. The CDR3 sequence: CASSLIGGEQYF. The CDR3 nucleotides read TGTGCCAGCAGTTTGATTGGGGGCGAGCAGTACTTC.

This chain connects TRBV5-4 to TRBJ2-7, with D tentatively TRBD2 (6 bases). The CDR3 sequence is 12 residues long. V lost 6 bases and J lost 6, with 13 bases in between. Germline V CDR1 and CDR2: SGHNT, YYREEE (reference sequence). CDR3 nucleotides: TGTGCCAGCAAGGCGGGGTCTACCGAGCAGTACTTC. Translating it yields CASKAGSTEQYF.

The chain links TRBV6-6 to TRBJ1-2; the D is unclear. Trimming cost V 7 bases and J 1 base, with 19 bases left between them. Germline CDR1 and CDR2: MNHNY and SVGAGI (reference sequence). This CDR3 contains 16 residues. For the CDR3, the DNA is TGTGCCAGCACCCCGACCCCACGGCTTATTAACTATGGCTACACCTTC. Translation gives CASTPTPRLINYGYTF.

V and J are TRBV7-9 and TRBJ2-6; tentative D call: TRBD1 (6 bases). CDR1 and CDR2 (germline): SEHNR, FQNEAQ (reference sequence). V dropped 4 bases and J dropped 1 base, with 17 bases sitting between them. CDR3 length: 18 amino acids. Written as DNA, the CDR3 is TGTGCCAGCAGCTCAACAGGGACAAGGCTGTCTGGGGCCAACGTCCTGACTTTC. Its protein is CASSSTGTRLSGANVLTF.

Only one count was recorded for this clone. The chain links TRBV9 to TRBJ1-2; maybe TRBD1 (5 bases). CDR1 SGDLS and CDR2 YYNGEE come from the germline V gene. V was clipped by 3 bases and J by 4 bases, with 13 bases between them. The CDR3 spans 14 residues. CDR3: CASSGWGDGYGYTF. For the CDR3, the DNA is TGTGCCAGCAGCGGGTGGGGCGATGGCTATGGCTACACCTTC.

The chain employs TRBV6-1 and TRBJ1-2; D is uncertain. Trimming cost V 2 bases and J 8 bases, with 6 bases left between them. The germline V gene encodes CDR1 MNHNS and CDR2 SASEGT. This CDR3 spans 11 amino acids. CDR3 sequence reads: CASSESWGYTF. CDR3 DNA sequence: TGTGCCAGCAGTGAAAGTTGGGGCTACACCTTC.